The present TCR beta chain was sequenced within a study of tumor and adjacent non-tumor tissue in lung cancer. General study findings and limits: Compared with tumor, normal lung showed significantly lower TCR diversity.

RNA was extracted from bulk tissue without any cell sorting. Distant lung tissue was collected more than 3 cm away from the tumor edge. This CDR3 has 15 amino acids. V dropped 11 bases and J dropped 7 bases, with 24 bases sitting between them. Germline V lookup: CDR1 ENHRY, CDR2 SYGVKD. On this clonotype itself: Its specificity is not known.

TCRbeta libraries were built with three rounds of nested PCR, modified from ARM-PCR. TCRdb re-called the multiplex PCR reads through MiXCR, storing one row per CDR3 protein. The sample consists of tens of thousands of distinct CDR3 sequences, around two thirds of them appearing once. This receptor was taken from an older man with non-small cell lung cancer. The rearrangement uses TRBV10-3 and TRBJ2-1, with D possibly called TRBD1 or TRBD2 (5 bases each). The specimen sequenced was distant non-tumor lung tissue. The CDR3: CAAGVKGSWGNEQFF. The CDR3, as DNA: TGTGCCGCCGGGGTCAAGGGTAGCTGGGGGAATGAGCAGTTCTTC.